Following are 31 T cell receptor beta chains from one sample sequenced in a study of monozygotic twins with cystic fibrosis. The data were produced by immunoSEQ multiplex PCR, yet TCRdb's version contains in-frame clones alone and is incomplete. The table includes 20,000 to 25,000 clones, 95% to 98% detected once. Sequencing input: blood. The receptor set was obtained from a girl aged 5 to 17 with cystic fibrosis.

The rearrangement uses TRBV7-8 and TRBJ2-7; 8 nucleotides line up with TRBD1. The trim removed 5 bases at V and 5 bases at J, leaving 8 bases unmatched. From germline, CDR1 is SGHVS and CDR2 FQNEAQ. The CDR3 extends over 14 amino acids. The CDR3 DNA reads TGTGCCAGCAGCACCGGGACAGGAGAAAACGAGCAGTACTTC. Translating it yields CASSTGTGENEQYF.

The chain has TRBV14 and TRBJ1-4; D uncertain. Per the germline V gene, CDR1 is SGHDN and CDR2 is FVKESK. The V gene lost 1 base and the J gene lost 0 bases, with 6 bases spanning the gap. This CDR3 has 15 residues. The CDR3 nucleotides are TGTGCCAGCAGCCAAGTTTATGCAACTAATGAAAAACTGTTTTTT. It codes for CASSQVYATNEKLFF.

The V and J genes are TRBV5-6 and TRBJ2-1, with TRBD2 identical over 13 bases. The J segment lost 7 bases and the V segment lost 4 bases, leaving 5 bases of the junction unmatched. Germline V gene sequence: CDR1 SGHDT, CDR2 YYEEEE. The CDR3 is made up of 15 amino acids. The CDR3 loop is CASSGGLAGVNEQFF. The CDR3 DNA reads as TGTGCCAGCAGCGGCGGACTAGCGGGAGTTAATGAGCAGTTCTTC.

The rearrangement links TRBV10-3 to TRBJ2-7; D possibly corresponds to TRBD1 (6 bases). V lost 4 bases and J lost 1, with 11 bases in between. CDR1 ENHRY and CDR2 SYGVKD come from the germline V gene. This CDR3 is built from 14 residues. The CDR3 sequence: CAISGKTGSYEQYV. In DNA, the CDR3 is TGTGCCATCAGTGGGAAAACAGGGTCCTACGAGCAGTACGTC.

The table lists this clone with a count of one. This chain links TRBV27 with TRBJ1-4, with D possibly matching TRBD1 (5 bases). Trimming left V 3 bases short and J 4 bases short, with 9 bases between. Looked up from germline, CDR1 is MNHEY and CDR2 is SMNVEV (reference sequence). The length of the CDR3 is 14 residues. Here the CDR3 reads CASSFGGYNEKLFF. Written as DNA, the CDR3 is TGTGCCAGCAGTTTCGGGGGTTATAATGAAAAACTGTTTTTT. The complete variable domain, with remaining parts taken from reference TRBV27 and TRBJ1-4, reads EAQVTQNPRYLITVTGKKLTVTCSQNMNHEYMSWYRQDPGLGLRQIYYSMNVEVTDKGDVPEGYKVSRKEKRNFPLILESPSPNQTSLYFCASSFGGYNEKLFFGSGTQLSVL.

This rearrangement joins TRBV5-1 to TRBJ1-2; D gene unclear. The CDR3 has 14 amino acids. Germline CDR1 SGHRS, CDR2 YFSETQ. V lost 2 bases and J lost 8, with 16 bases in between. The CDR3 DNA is TGCGCCAGCAGCTTCCTTCAGGATCCCGAGGGCTACACCTTC. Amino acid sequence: CASSFLQDPEGYTF. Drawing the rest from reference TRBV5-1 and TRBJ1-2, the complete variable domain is KAGVTQTPRYLIKTRGQQVTLSCSPISGHRSVSWYQQTPGQGLQFLFEYFSETQRNKGNFPGRFSGRQFSNSRSEMNVSTLELGDSALYLCASSFLQDPEGYTFGSGTRLTVV.

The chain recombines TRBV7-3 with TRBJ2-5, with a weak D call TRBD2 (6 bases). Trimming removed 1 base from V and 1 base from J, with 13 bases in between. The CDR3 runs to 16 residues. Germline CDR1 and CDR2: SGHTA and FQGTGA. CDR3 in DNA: TGTGCCAGCAGCTTAATTGGCGGGACTTTCCAAGAGACCCAGTACTTC. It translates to CASSLIGGTFQETQYF.

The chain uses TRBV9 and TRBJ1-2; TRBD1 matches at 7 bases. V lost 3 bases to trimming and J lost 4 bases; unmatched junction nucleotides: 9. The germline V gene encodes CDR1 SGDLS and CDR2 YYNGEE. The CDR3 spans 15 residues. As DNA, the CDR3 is TGTGCCAGCAGCGACGGGCGACAGGGTATCTATGGCTACACCTTC. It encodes CASSDGRQGIYGYTF.

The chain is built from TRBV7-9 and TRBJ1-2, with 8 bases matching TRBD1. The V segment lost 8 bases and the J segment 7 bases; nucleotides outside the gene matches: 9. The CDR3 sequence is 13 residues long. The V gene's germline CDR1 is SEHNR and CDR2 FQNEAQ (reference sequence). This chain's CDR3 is CASDSQGEGGYTF. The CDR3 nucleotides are TGTGCCAGCGACTCACAGGGGGAGGGTGGCTACACCTTC.

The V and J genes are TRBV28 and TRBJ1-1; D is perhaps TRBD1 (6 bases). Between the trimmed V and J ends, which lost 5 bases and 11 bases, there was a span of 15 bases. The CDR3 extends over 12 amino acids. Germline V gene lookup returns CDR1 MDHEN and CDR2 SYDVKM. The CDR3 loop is CASSAGVRLAFF. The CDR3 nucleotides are TGTGCCAGCAGTGCAGGGGTCCGGTTGGCTTTCTTT.

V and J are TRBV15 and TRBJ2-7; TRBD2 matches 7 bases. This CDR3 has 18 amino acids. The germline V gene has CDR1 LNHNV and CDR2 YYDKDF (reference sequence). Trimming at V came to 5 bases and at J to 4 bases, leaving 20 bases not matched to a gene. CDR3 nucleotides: TGTGCCACCAGCCCCAGATGGACGGGTCTAGCGGCCACATACGAGCAGTACGTC. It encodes CATSPRWTGLAATYEQYV.

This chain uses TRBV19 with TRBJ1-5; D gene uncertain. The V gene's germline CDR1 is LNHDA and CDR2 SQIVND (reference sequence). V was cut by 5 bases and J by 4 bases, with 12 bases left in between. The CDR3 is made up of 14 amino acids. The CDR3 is CASSPRGGNQPQHF. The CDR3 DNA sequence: TGTGCCAGTAGTCCCCGCGGAGGGAATCAGCCCCAGCATTTT.

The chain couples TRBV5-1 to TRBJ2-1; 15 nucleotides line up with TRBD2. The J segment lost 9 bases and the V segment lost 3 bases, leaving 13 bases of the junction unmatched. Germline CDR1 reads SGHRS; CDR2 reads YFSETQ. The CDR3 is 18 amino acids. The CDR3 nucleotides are TGCGCCAGCAGCTCCCGCCCTGGCGGACTAGCGGGAGGGGGTGAGCAGTTCTTC. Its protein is CASSSRPGGLAGGGEQFF.

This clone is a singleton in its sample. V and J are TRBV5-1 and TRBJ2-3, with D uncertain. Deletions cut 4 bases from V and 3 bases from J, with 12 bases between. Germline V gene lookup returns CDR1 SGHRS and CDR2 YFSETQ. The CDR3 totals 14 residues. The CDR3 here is CASSTTTGTDTQYF. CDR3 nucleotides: TGCGCCAGCAGCACCACGACCGGGACAGATACGCAGTATTTT.

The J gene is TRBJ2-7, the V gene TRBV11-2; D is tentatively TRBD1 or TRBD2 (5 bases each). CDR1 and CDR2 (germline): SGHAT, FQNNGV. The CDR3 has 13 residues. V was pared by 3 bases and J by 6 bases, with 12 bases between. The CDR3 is CASSFPGTSEQYV. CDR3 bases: TGTGCCAGCAGCTTTCCAGGGACGTCCGAGCAGTACGTC.

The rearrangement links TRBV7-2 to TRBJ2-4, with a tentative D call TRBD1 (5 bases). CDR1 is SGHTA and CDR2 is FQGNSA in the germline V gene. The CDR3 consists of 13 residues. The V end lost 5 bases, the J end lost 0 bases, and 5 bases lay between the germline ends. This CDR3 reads CASSQGAKNIQYF. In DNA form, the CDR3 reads TGTGCCAGCAGCCAGGGAGCCAAAAACATTCAGTACTTC.

The CDR3 loop reads CASSSRNTGNTIYF. The CDR3 region has the DNA TGTGCCAGCAGCTCCCGTAACACTGGAAACACCATATATTTT. The genes are TRBV7-2 and TRBJ1-3; D is ambiguous. V dropped 4 bases and J dropped 2 bases, with 9 bases sitting between them. The CDR3 loop spans 14 amino acids. Germline lookup yields CDR1 SGHTA and CDR2 FQGNSA.

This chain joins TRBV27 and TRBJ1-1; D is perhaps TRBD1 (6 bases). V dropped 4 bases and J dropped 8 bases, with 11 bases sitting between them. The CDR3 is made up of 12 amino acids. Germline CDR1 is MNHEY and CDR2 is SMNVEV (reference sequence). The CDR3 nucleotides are TGTGCCAGCAGTTCGCACAGGGCCGAAGCTTTCTTT. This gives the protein CASSSHRAEAFF.

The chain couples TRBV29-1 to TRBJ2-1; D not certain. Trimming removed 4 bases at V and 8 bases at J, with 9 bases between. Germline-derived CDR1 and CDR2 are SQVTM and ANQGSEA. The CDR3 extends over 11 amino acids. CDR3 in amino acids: CSVVTVDEQFF. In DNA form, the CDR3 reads TGCAGCGTTGTCACAGTAGATGAGCAGTTCTTC.

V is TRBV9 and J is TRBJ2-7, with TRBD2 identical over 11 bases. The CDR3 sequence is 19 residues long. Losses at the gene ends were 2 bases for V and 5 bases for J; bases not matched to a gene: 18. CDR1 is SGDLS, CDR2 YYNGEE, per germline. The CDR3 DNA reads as TGTGCCAGCAGCGTCAACGTAGGTTCCGGGCTAGCGGGAGGCAACGAGCAGTACTTC. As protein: CASSVNVGSGLAGGNEQYF.

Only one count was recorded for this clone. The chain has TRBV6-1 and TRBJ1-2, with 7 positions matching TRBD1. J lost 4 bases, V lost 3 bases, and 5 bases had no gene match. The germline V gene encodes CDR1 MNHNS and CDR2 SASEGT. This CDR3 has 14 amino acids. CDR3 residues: CASSDLDRSYGYTF. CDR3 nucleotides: TGTGCCAGCAGTGACTTGGACAGGAGCTATGGCTACACCTTC.

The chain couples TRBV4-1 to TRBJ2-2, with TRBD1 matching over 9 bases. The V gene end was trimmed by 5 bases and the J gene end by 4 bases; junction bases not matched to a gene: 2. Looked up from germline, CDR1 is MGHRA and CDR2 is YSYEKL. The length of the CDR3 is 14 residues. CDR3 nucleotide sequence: TGCGCCAGCAGCTGGGACAGGGCCACCGGGGAGCTGTTTTTT. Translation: CASSWDRATGELFF.

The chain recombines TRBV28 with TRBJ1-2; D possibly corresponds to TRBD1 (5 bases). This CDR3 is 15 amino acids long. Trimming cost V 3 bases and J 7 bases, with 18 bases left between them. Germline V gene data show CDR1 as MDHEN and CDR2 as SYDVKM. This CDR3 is CASSFSGRDRGGYTF. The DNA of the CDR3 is TGTGCCAGCAGTTTCTCAGGCAGGGACCGCGGTGGCTACACCTTC.

The CDR3 DNA reads as TGTGCCAGCACCTCCGCGGGCGGGGAGCTGTTTTTT. Translation: CASTSAGGELFF. The J gene is TRBJ2-2, the V gene TRBV6-5; maybe TRBD2 (5 bases). The V end was cut by 7 bases, the J end by 7 bases, with 10 bases between. CDR3 length: 12 amino acids. The V gene's germline CDR1 is MNHEY and CDR2 SVGAGI.

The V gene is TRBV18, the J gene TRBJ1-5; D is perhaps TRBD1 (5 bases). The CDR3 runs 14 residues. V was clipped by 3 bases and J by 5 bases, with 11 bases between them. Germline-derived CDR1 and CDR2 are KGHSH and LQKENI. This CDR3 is CASSPWTTDQPQHF. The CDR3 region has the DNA TGTGCCAGCTCACCCTGGACAACCGATCAGCCCCAGCATTTT.

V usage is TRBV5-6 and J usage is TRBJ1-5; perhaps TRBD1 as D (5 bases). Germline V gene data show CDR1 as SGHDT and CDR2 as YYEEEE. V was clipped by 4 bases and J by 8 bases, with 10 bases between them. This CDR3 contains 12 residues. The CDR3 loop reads CASSRGREPQHF. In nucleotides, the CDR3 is TGTGCCAGCAGCAGGGGACGAGAGCCCCAGCATTTT.

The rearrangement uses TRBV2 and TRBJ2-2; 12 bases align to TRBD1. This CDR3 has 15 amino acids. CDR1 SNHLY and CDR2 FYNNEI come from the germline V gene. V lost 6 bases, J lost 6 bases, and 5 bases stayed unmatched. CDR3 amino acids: CASSAGTGGSGELFF. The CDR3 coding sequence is TGTGCCAGCAGCGCTGGGACAGGGGGCTCCGGGGAGCTGTTTTTT.

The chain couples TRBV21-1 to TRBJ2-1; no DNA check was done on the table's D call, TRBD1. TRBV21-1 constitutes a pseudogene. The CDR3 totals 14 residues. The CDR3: CASSNRDNNNEQFF. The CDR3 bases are TGTGCCAGCAGCAACCGGGACAACAACAATGAGCAGTTCTTC.

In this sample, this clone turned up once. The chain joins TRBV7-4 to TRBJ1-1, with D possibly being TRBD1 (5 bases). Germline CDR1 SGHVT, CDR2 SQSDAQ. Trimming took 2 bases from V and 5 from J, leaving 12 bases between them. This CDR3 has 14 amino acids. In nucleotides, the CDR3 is TGTGCCAGCAGCTTATTCGGGGGGAGGACTGAAGCTTTCTTT. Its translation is CASSLFGGRTEAFF.

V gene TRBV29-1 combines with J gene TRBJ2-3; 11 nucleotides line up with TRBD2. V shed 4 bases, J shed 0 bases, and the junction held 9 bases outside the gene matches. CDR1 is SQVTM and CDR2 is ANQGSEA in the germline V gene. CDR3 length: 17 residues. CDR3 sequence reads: CSVGRGTSGSSTDTQYF. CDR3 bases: TGCAGCGTTGGTCGCGGGACTAGCGGTTCTAGCACAGATACGCAGTATTTT.

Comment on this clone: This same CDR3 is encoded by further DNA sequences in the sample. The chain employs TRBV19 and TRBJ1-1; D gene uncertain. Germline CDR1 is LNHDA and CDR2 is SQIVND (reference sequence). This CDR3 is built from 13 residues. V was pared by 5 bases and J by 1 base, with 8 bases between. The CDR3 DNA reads TGTGCCAGTAGTCGAGGCCCGAACACTGAAGCTTTCTTT. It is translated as CASSRGPNTEAFF.